The 4 T cell receptor beta chains given below trace back to one sample, sequenced in a study of blood T cells in healthy people across ages. The authors ran a second PCR of roughly 6 to 12 cycles using a sample-barcoded 5' primer and a J-beta primer mix. TCRdb re-derived calls from the 5' RACE reads in MiXCR, one entry per CDR3 protein. The sample lists 750,000 or so distinct CDR3 sequences, around 25% occurring once. This same sample was also part of a study on T cells of mothers and their children.

The specimen sequenced was blood. The origin of the receptors is a boy aged 5-17 years in good health.

CDR3 sequence: CASSLSGGTDNEQFF. The CDR3 nucleotides are TGTGCCAGCAGCTTATCAGGGGGAACTGACAATGAGCAGTTCTTC. The rearrangement links TRBV11-1 to TRBJ2-1; 7 bases agree with TRBD1. This CDR3 has 15 amino acids. Germline V gene data show CDR1 as SGHAT and CDR2 as FQDESV (reference sequence). V shed 2 bases, J shed 5 bases, and the junction held 6 bases outside the gene matches.

V and J are TRBV7-9 and TRBJ2-6, with 8 bases matching TRBD2. The V and J ends lost 2 bases and 4 bases, in that order; junction bases with no gene match: 10. This CDR3 spans 18 amino acids. CDR1 is SEHNR, CDR2 FQNEAQ, per germline (reference sequence). CDR3 sequence reads: CASSLRKREPSGANVLTF. The CDR3 bases are TGTGCCAGCAGCTTAAGGAAGCGGGAGCCCTCGGGGGCCAACGTCCTGACTTTC.

In its sample, this clonotype was seen a few times. The chain carries TRBV20-1 and TRBJ2-5; 9 bases map to TRBD1. Trimming removed 4 bases from V and 4 bases from J; junction bases left unmatched: 13. The CDR3 covers 16 residues. Germline-derived CDR1 and CDR2 are DFQATT and SNEGSKA (reference sequence). The CDR3 loop is CSAIWSIGTGRETQYF. The CDR3 coding sequence is TGCAGTGCTATTTGGTCGATTGGGACAGGGCGAGAGACCCAGTACTTC.

For this clonotype: Relative to the germline gene, one junction end is altered; a read error may explain this. This chain connects TRBV20-1 to TRBJ2-5; the D gene could be TRBD1 or TRBD2 (5 bases each). The J call may not be correct, given that the DNA end is closer to TRBJ2-1. The CDR3 totals 14 residues. CDR1 and CDR2 from the germline V gene are DFQATT and SNEGSKA (reference sequence). CDR3 bases: TGCAGTGCAAAAACAGGAGGAAACTACAATAAGCAGTTCTTC. Translation: CSAKTGGNYNKQFF.